The present entry profiles one T cell receptor beta chain with its context. Antigen specificity is unknown. The missing CDR3 end, 3 residues past where the read stops, is filled in from the germline J gene. CDR3 length equals 14 residues. The germline V gene encodes CDR1 DFQATT and CDR2 SNEGSKA (reference sequence). After removal of 1 base from V and 5 bases from J, the junction contained 5 bases not matched to a gene. CVID meant reduced serum IgG, IgA and/or IgM plus specific antibody deficiency. All CVID subjects were on immunoglobulin replacement for at least one year. Only in-frame clones appear in the TCRdb table, and some are missing; sequencing was by immunoSEQ multiplex PCR. The sample holds over 30,000 clones, and no clone turns up only once. This record comes from a study of T cell clonality in common variable immunodeficiency. Broader study findings: What drives increased CVID clonality needs T cell subpopulation sequencing. CVID subjects had higher TCRbeta clonality than healthy controls, most marked in about a third. In common variable immunodeficiency, TCR beta chains reportedly carried fewer deletions and N-nucleotide insertions.

The chain joins TRBV20-1 to TRBJ2-3; 8 bases fit TRBD2. The sequence was obtained from a human donor with common variable immunodeficiency. The sequenced material came from peripheral blood mononuclear cells. The chain's CDR3 is CSARGSGVGDTQYF. The CDR3 bases that were read are TGCAGTGCTAGAGGTAGCGGGGTTGGAGATACG.